The 28 T cell receptor beta chains listed next were all sequenced from one sample in a study of blood T cells in healthy people across ages. A second about 7 to 11 cycle PCR used barcoded and J-beta primers. TCRdb reanalysed the 5' RACE reads using MiXCR and keeps one entry per CDR3 protein. This sample carries roughly 1,000,000 distinct CDR3 sequences, around 27% of them seen once, and the ten largest clones take about 0.69%. These data also featured in a second study, about T cells of mothers and their children.

The specimen sequenced was blood. The source is a girl between 2 and 10 years old in good health.

The rearrangement links TRBV28 to TRBJ2-2; 9 bases line up with TRBD2. V trimming: 11 bases; J trimming: 4 bases; junction bases outside the gene matches: 11. The germline CDR1 and CDR2 sequences are MDHEN and SYDVKM. This CDR3 region has 15 residues. The DNA for the CDR3 is TGTGCCGCCCAGACTAGCGGTACCTCCACCGGGGAGCTGTTTTTT. Translation: CAAQTSGTSTGELFF.

The chain combines TRBV15 with TRBJ2-6; TRBD2 might be the D (6 bases). Trimming cost V 9 bases and J 0 bases, with 15 bases left between them. The CDR3 consists of 16 residues. Germline CDR1 is LNHNV and CDR2 is YYDKDF (reference sequence). The DNA of the CDR3 is TGTGCCACTCAGTCGGGGGACCCCTCTGGGGCCAACGTCCTGACTTTC. It codes for CATQSGDPSGANVLTF.

In this sample, this clonotype turned up many times. V and J are TRBV5-1 and TRBJ2-5; D is unclear. This CDR3 is 14 amino acids long. Germline V gene lookup returns CDR1 SGHRS and CDR2 YFSETQ. V was shortened by 0 bases and J by 2 bases, with 8 bases between the two germline ends. The CDR3 spells CASSLEADQETQYF. The CDR3 nucleotides are TGCGCCAGCAGCTTGGAGGCAGATCAAGAGACCCAGTACTTC.

The chain joins TRBV20-1 to TRBJ2-4; D perhaps matches TRBD2 (7 bases). CDR3 length equals 18 residues. V lost 6 bases and J lost 4, with 28 bases in between. Germline values: CDR1 DFQATT, CDR2 SNEGSKA (reference sequence). The CDR3 region has the DNA TGCAGTGCCCTACGGGGGGCAGGGAGCCTTTTAGGGAAAAACATTCAGTACTTC. It specifies CSALRGAGSLLGKNIQYF.

The chain uses TRBV28 and TRBJ2-7; the D gene could be TRBD1 or TRBD2 (6 bases each). The length of the CDR3 is 14 residues. Germline lookup yields CDR1 MDHEN and CDR2 SYDVKM. Trimming took 7 bases from V and 3 from J, leaving 16 bases between them. The CDR3 nucleotides read TGTGCCAGCACCCTGTCCGGGGGCGGCTACGAGCAGTACTTC. This sequence encodes CASTLSGGGYEQYF.

This clonotype was recorded once. DNA of the CDR3: TGCGCCAGCAGCCAATTAGTACGGGTTGGACGAAACATTCAGTACTTC. Residues: CASSQLVRVGRNIQYF. This chain joins TRBV4-3 and TRBJ2-4; D ambiguous. Trimming stripped 2 bases from V and 6 bases from J, with 17 bases between. The V gene's germline CDR1 is LGHNA and CDR2 YSLEER. The CDR3 is made up of 16 amino acids.

This clonotype appeared a few times. This rearrangement joins TRBV5-1 to TRBJ2-5, with D hard to call. V lost 0 bases and J 3 bases, leaving 6 bases between the germline ends. CDR3 length equals 13 residues. CDR1 and CDR2 from the germline V gene are SGHRS and YFSETQ. Here the CDR3 DNA reads TGCGCCAGCAGCTTGGTAACGGAAGAGACCCAGTACTTC. Encoded protein: CASSLVTEETQYF.

Only a few counts were recorded for this clonotype. The V call is TRBV10-3, the J call TRBJ1-2; D call uncertain. V lost 0 bases and J 10 bases, leaving 18 bases between the germline ends. Germline lookup yields CDR1 ENHRY and CDR2 SYGVKD. This CDR3 has 15 amino acids. The CDR3 region has the DNA TGTGCCATCAGTGAGTCAAGGGATAGCTCCAGTGACTACACCTTC. Translating it yields CAISESRDSSSDYTF.

The chain has TRBV28 and TRBJ2-5, with 7 nucleotides matching TRBD1. V trimming: 2 bases; J trimming: 3 bases; junction bases outside the gene matches: 6. CDR1 is MDHEN, CDR2 SYDVKM, per germline. The CDR3 runs to 15 residues. The CDR3 region is CASSLGTALEETQYF. DNA for the CDR3: TGTGCCAGCAGTTTAGGGACAGCTTTAGAAGAGACCCAGTACTTC. Using reference TRBV28 and TRBJ2-5 for the parts outside the CDR3, the full variable domain is DVKVTQSSRYLVKRTGEKVFLECVQDMDHENMFWYRQDPGLGLRLIYFSYDVKMKEKGDIPEGYSVSREKKERFSLILESASTNQTSMYLCASSLGTALEETQYFGPGTRLLVL.

This clonotype was picked up a small number of times. CDR3 DNA sequence: TGTGCCAGCAGCGTGACCGGGACAAGTGGAAACACCATATATTTT. It yields the protein CASSVTGTSGNTIYF. The chain is built from TRBV9 and TRBJ1-3; D might be TRBD1 (6 bases). Trimming left V 2 bases short and J 3 bases short, with 12 bases between. Germline lookup yields CDR1 SGDLS and CDR2 YYNGEE. The CDR3 contains 15 residues.

With regard to this clonotype: One end of the junction fails to match germline, which may point to a read error. The chain is built from TRBV5-4 and TRBJ2-1; no definite D call. The CDR3 consists of 14 residues. Germline assignment: CDR1 SGHNT and CDR2 YYREEE (reference sequence). CDR3 in DNA: TGTGCCACCGCGAAGGCATCGTCCTACAATGAACAGTTCTTC. It codes for CATAKASSYNEQFF.

The chain joins TRBV4-2 to TRBJ2-5; TRBD2 matches at 7 bases. The DNA end is more similar to TRBJ2-7, so the J call may be wrong. Germline loops: CDR1 LGHNA, CDR2 YNFKEQ. This CDR3 has 17 amino acids. In nucleotides, the CDR3 is TGTGCCAGCAGCCAAGAGGCACCGGGACTACCGACCTACGAGCAGTACTTC. Its translation: CASSQEAPGLPTYEQYF.

This clonotype was observed once. V and J are TRBV12-3 or TRBV12-4 and TRBJ1-2; D unclear. Trimming stripped 6 bases from V and 6 bases from J, with 11 bases between. This CDR3 contains 12 residues. DNA for the CDR3: TGTGCCAGCAGCCCAGGACCAAATGGCTACACCTTC. This sequence encodes CASSPGPNGYTF.

This clonotype was counted between two and nine times. One end of the junction does not line up with germline, which may come from a read error. The V call is TRBV7-7, the J call TRBJ2-5; 11 bases align to TRBD2. Matching the DNA end better, TRBJ2-1 makes the J call doubtful. The CDR3 loop spans 17 amino acids. Germline CDR1 reads SSHAT; CDR2 reads FNYEAQ (reference sequence). CDR3 nucleotides: TGTGCTAGCAGCCCTCTGATAGCGGGGGGGCCGGGAAATGAGCAGTTCTTC. Protein: CASSPLIAGGPGNEQFF.

The chain couples TRBV27 to TRBJ1-4; D not certain. Trimming pared 1 base from V and 8 bases from J, leaving 14 bases between. The CDR3 has 15 residues. Germline V gives CDR1 MNHEY, CDR2 SMNVEV (reference sequence). CDR3 nucleotides: TGTGCCAGCAGTTTATTACCATCACACGGGGAAAAACTGTTTTTT. It specifies CASSLLPSHGEKLFF. The full variable domain, with the rest looked up from reference TRBV27 and TRBJ1-4, is EAQVTQNPRYLITVTGKKLTVTCSQNMNHEYMSWYRQDPGLGLRQIYYSMNVEVTDKGDVPEGYKVSRKEKRNFPLILESPSPNQTSLYFCASSLLPSHGEKLFFGSGTQLSVL.

Turning to this clonotype: One end of the junction varies from germline; a read error may be responsible. The chain carries TRBV3-1 and TRBJ1-2; D gene uncertain. This CDR3 is 14 amino acids long. CDR1 is LGHDT, CDR2 YNNKEL, per germline (reference sequence). The chain's CDR3 is CARSQAIFGYGYTF. The CDR3 bases are TGTGCCCGCAGCCAAGCTATTTTCGGCTATGGCTACACCTTC.

This clonotype was counted ten times or more. The V call is TRBV29-1, the J call TRBJ2-5; possibly TRBD1 or TRBD2 for D (6 bases each). Trimming took off 6 bases at V and 4 bases at J, with 12 bases between the two ends. The CDR3 is made up of 12 amino acids. Germline CDR1 and CDR2: SQVTM and ANQGSEA. CDR3: CSVPGGRETQYF. The CDR3 DNA follows: TGCAGCGTCCCCGGGGGCAGAGAGACCCAGTACTTC.

V gene TRBV6-5 combines with J gene TRBJ2-5, with no clear D. The CDR3 is 13 residues long. The V and J ends lost 2 bases and 3 bases respectively, with 7 bases between them. The germline V gene has CDR1 MNHEY and CDR2 SVGAGI. The CDR3 protein is CASSYVLEETQYF. As DNA, the CDR3 is TGTGCCAGCAGTTACGTGTTAGAAGAGACCCAGTACTTC.

This clonotype was picked up one time. The chain carries TRBV4-1 and TRBJ1-2; D gene unclear. The CDR3 extends over 16 amino acids. With 0 bases removed from V and 3 bases from J, the gap between germline ends came to 14 bases. Germline CDR1 is MGHRA and CDR2 is YSYEKL. CDR3 in DNA: TGCGCCAGCAGCCAAGATTCAGGCAGGACGTACTATGGCTACACCTTC. Translated: CASSQDSGRTYYGYTF.

This chain joins TRBV4-2 and TRBJ2-3; 9 bases match TRBD2. Trimming took 0 bases from V and 7 from J; bases not matched to a gene: 14. The CDR3 length is 18 residues. Germline V gives CDR1 LGHNA, CDR2 YNFKEQ. CDR3 sequence reads: CASSQEPGVSGRGNTQYF. DNA for the CDR3: TGTGCCAGCAGCCAAGAACCTGGTGTTAGCGGGAGAGGAAATACGCAGTATTTT.

The genes are TRBV7-9 and TRBJ2-3; 7 positions match TRBD2. The J segment lost 4 bases and the V segment lost 4 bases, leaving 8 bases of the junction unmatched. The CDR3 contains 15 residues. In germline, CDR1 is SEHNR, CDR2 FQNEAQ (reference sequence). CDR3 DNA: TGTGCCAGCAGCTCCCCCCTGCGGGGGTCAGATACGCAGTATTTT. It codes for CASSSPLRGSDTQYF.

In this sample, this clonotype turned up a few times. This chain uses TRBV28 with TRBJ2-1; tentative D call: TRBD2 (5 bases). The CDR3 sequence is 12 residues long. V gave up 8 bases and J gave up 7 bases, with 12 bases separating them. Germline V gene sequence: CDR1 MDHEN, CDR2 SYDVKM. Here the CDR3 reads CASLTRSNEQFF. For the CDR3, the DNA is TGTGCCAGCCTTACTAGGTCTAATGAGCAGTTCTTC.

The chain uses TRBV6-2 or TRBV6-3 and TRBJ1-1; the D gene is possibly TRBD1 (5 bases). V was cut by 5 bases and J by 3 bases, with 16 bases left in between. The CDR3 has 15 amino acids. Per the germline V gene, CDR1 is MNHEY and CDR2 is SVGEGT. CDR3 sequence reads: CASSGTRGGDTEAFF. CDR3 bases: TGTGCCAGCAGTGGGACTCGGGGAGGAGACACTGAAGCTTTCTTT.

In nucleotides, the CDR3 is TGTGCCAGCAGGTTTAGCGGGGGGAACAATGAGCAGTTCTTC. Amino acids: CASRFSGGNNEQFF. This rearrangement joins TRBV7-9 to TRBJ2-1; 10 bases are a match to TRBD2. CDR3 length: 14 amino acids. V gave up 6 bases and J gave up 5 bases; unmatched junction bases: 4. Germline values: CDR1 SEHNR, CDR2 FQNEAQ (reference sequence). Based on the CDR3 plus reference TRBV7-9 and TRBJ2-1, the full variable domain is DTGVSQNPRHKITKRGQNVTFRCDPISEHNRLYWYRQTLGQGPEFLTYFQNEAQLEKSRLLSDRFSAERPKGSFSTLEIQRTEQGDSAMYLCASRFSGGNNEQFFGPGTRLTVL.

This clonotype was seen more than once but under ten times. This rearrangement joins TRBV20-1 to TRBJ2-5; D unclear. The closer fit of TRBJ2-7 to the DNA end suggests the J call may be wrong. The germline V gene encodes CDR1 DFQATT and CDR2 SNEGSKA (reference sequence). The CDR3 has 14 amino acids. The DNA of the CDR3 is TGCAGTGCTAGATCCTTAATCGGTGAGGACGAGCAGTACTTC. Amino acids: CSARSLIGEDEQYF.

This chain links TRBV4-1 with TRBJ2-5, with D possibly matching TRBD2 (6 bases). The germline gives CDR1 MGHRA, CDR2 YSYEKL. The CDR3 has 17 residues. V was cut by 1 base and J by 0 bases, with 15 bases left in between. The CDR3 nucleotides read TGCGCCAGCAGCCAAGGGGTCCAGCGGGCGAACCAAGAGACCCAGTACTTC. Its protein is CASSQGVQRANQETQYF.

This clonotype was seen only a few times. The chain employs TRBV20-1 and TRBJ2-2; 11 positions match TRBD1. After removal of 0 bases from V and 6 bases from J, the junction contained 6 bases not matched to a gene. Germline CDR1 and CDR2: DFQATT and SNEGSKA (reference sequence). The CDR3 is 16 residues long. For the CDR3, the DNA is TGCAGTGCTAGAGAAGCGGGGACAGGGGGGTCCGGGGAGCTGTTTTTT. It specifies CSAREAGTGGSGELFF.

The V gene is TRBV3-1, the J gene TRBJ2-1, with 12 positions matching TRBD2. CDR1 and CDR2 (germline): LGHDT, YNNKEL (reference sequence). CDR3 size: 17 residues. V shed 4 bases, J shed 4 bases, and the junction held 8 bases outside the gene matches. Here the CDR3 DNA reads TGTGCCAGCAGCCCGACTAGCGGGAGAAATCGGTACAATGAGCAGTTCTTC. This sequence encodes CASSPTSGRNRYNEQFF.